This T cell receptor (beta chain) was found in a study of shared clonotypes between healthy human individuals. General study results and limits: Only blood samples were collected, and tissue repertoires likely differ.

Spread over ten immunoSEQ deep assay plates, unsorted PBMC DNA underwent sequencing. In the original workflow: Junction-only immunoSEQ data arrived without quality scores, meaning filtering differed. The assay was immunoSEQ multiplex PCR, and TCRdb's table has in-frame clones only and misses some. V and J calls and clone size are copied from that table; D and trimming were computed from the DNA. Of some 530,000 clones detected, around 80% appear once; the ten largest clones hold 12%. Of note for this clone: Antigen unknown.

Every one of the donors was a Caucasian adult that lived in Nashville, Tennessee. V lost 0 bases and J 0 bases, leaving 8 bases between the germline ends. The CDR3 sequence is 15 residues long. CDR1 MNHEY and CDR2 SVGAGI come from the germline V gene. The clonotype originates from a woman aged 40 to 50 in good health. Some clones in this sample may be carry-over from other donors' samples. The V call is TRBV6-5, the J call TRBJ2-5; D remains ambiguous. What was sequenced was PBMCs. The CDR3 spells CASSYSINNQETQYF. CDR3 bases: TGTGCCAGCAGTTACTCGATAAACAACCAAGAGACCCAGTACTTC.